The clone carrying this T cell receptor (beta chain) showed up many times. The data derive from a study of metastatic and nonmetastatic thyroid tumors. The CDR3 extends over 13 amino acids. The V end was cut by 2 bases, the J end by 1 base, with 5 bases between. Germline CDR1 is LGHDT and CDR2 is YNNKEL (reference sequence). With MiXCR, TCRdb reprocessed the PCR reads. The profile covers roughly 40,000 clones, with around 17% appearing a single time and 9.9% taken by the ten largest. Thyroid surgery was performed in patients who had received no treatment beforehand. This clonotype was obtained from a female donor with papillary thyroid cancer or a benign thyroid nodule (not recorded which). Some clones in this sample may be carry-over from other donors' samples. Material for sequencing was tumor tissue. This rearrangement joins TRBV3-1 to TRBJ1-1; D call uncertain. CDR3 protein: CASSQLENTEAFF. CDR3 nucleotide sequence: TGTGCCAGCAGCCAATTAGAGAACACTGAAGCTTTCTTT.